Following are 10 T cell receptor beta chains from one sample sequenced in a study of blood T cell repertoires in COVID-19 (dated by TCRdb to 2019 to 2021). Libraries were constructed by the immunoSEQ multiplex PCR assay. Entries here come from immuneACCESS through TCRdb and include only in-frame sequences with V and J called. Some clones fail to appear in such tables; in the studies checked, an unresolved V gene covers under half of the shortfall, and the cause of the remainder is unknown. The sample table lists fewer than 45,000 clones, around nine tenths of them with a count of one. Approximately 1.5% of the sample is in the top ten clones. Sequencing used peripheral blood. Source of these receptors: a middle-aged woman with acute or convalescent COVID-19.

The V and J genes are TRBV6-5 and TRBJ2-2, with 7 bases that match TRBD2. Looked up from germline, CDR1 is MNHEY and CDR2 is SVGAGI. V was pared by 4 bases and J by 6 bases, with 11 bases of the junction left unmatched. The CDR3 contains 16 residues. The CDR3 sequence is CASSSPRNSGPGELFF. The CDR3 nucleotides read TGTGCCAGCAGTTCTCCTAGGAATAGCGGGCCCGGGGAGCTGTTTTTT.

The chain links TRBV5-5 to TRBJ1-6; D is possibly TRBD1 (5 bases). The CDR3 runs 14 residues. Germline assignment: CDR1 SGHKS and CDR2 YYEKEE (reference sequence). The V and J ends lost 4 bases and 6 bases respectively, with 11 bases between them. CDR3 in amino acids: CASSPGRINSPLHF. In DNA form, the CDR3 reads TGTGCCAGCAGCCCAGGGCGGATTAATTCACCCCTCCACTTT. The entire variable domain, with the rest obtained from reference TRBV5-5 and TRBJ1-6, is as follows: DAGVTQSPTHLIKTRGQQVTLRCSPISGHKSVSWYQQVLGQGPQFIFQYYEKEERGRGNFPDRFSARQFPNYSSELNVNALLLGDSALYLCASSPGRINSPLHFGNGTRLTVT.

This chain uses TRBV7-2 with TRBJ2-2; D unclear. Deletions cut 0 bases from V and 4 bases from J, with 6 bases between. The CDR3 has 14 amino acids. Germline-derived CDR1 and CDR2 are SGHTA and FQGNSA. DNA for the CDR3: TGTGCCAGCAGCTTAGCGAGAGCCACCGGGGAGCTGTTTTTT. Its translation: CASSLARATGELFF.

The rearrangement joins TRBV20-1 to TRBJ2-5; the D gene is possibly TRBD2 (5 bases). Deletions cut 3 bases from V and 0 bases from J, with 14 bases between. The germline CDR1 and CDR2 sequences are DFQATT and SNEGSKA (reference sequence). The CDR3 runs to 15 residues. The DNA for the CDR3 is TGCAGTGCTAGTCCCTCCTCGGGGAACCAAGAGACCCAGTACTTC. This encodes CSASPSSGNQETQYF.

DNA of the CDR3: TGCAGCGTTGAAGGGGGCAGGGGGGACACTGAAGCTTTCTTT. It codes for CSVEGGRGDTEAFF. J is TRBJ1-1 and V is TRBV29-1; 7 bases map to TRBD1. The CDR3 runs 14 residues. Germline V gene lookup returns CDR1 SQVTM and CDR2 ANQGSEA. With V trimmed by 1 base and J by 3 bases, 5 bases remained unmatched.

The genes are TRBV2 and TRBJ2-5; 7 nucleotides align to TRBD2. V shed 6 bases, J shed 3 bases, and the junction held 10 bases outside the gene matches. CDR1 and CDR2 (germline): SNHLY, FYNNEI. The CDR3 has 15 amino acids. Here the CDR3 reads CASSLTGGGEETQYF. DNA of the CDR3: TGTGCCAGCAGCCTTACGGGGGGAGGAGAAGAGACCCAGTACTTC. Supplemented by reference TRBV2 and TRBJ2-5, the full variable domain reads EPEVTQTPSHQVTQMGQEVILRCVPISNHLYFYWYRQILGQKVEFLVSFYNNEISEKSEIFDDQFSVERPDGSNFTLKIRSTKLEDSAMYFCASSLTGGGEETQYFGPGTRLLVL.

V and J are TRBV11-2 and TRBJ1-2; 11 bases agree with TRBD1. V dropped 1 base and J dropped 4; count of bases not matched to a gene: 5. The CDR3 has 16 amino acids. The germline V gene has CDR1 SGHAT and CDR2 FQNNGV. The CDR3 DNA follows: TGTGCCAGCAGCTTAGTGAGCGGGACAGGGGGCTATGGCTACACCTTC. Protein: CASSLVSGTGGYGYTF.

This clone was counted only a few times. V gene TRBV30 combines with J gene TRBJ2-5, with 8 bases lining up with TRBD1. CDR3 size: 16 residues. The junction had 13 bases not matched to a gene; V was cut back by 2 bases and J by 5 bases. Germline loops: CDR1 GTSNPN, CDR2 SVGIG (reference sequence). This CDR3 reads CAWSTGTGSRDETQYF. CDR3 DNA sequence: TGTGCCTGGAGTACCGGGACAGGTAGTAGAGACGAGACCCAGTACTTC.

This clone came up a few times. The chain joins TRBV13 to TRBJ2-7; 7 bases agree with TRBD2. The V segment lost 6 bases and the J segment 5 bases; nucleotides outside the gene matches: 7. Germline-derived CDR1 and CDR2 are PRHDT and FYEKMQ (reference sequence). CDR3 length equals 13 residues. The CDR3 DNA reads as TGTGCCAGCAGAGCCGGGACTAATGACGAGCAGTACTTC. It yields the protein CASRAGTNDEQYF.

The chain recombines TRBV11-2 with TRBJ2-5; 8 bases map to TRBD1. V lost 1 base to trimming and J lost 4 bases; unmatched junction nucleotides: 8. The germline gives CDR1 SGHAT, CDR2 FQNNGV. The CDR3 contains 16 residues. The DNA of the CDR3 is TGTGCCAGCAGCTTAGGACGGACAGGGTTTGGAGAGACCCAGTACTTC. Residues: CASSLGRTGFGETQYF.